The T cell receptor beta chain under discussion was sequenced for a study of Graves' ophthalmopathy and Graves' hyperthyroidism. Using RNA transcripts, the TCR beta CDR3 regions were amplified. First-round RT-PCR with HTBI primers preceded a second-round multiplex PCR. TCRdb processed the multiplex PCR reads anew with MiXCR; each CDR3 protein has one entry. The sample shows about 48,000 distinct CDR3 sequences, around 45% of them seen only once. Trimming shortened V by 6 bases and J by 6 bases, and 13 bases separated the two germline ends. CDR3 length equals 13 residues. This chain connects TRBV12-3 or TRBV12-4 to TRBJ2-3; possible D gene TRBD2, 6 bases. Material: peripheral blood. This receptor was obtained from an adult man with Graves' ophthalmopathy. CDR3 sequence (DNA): TGTGCCAGCAGACCGGGGACTTCCGATACGCAGTATTTT. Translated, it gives CASRPGTSDTQYF.